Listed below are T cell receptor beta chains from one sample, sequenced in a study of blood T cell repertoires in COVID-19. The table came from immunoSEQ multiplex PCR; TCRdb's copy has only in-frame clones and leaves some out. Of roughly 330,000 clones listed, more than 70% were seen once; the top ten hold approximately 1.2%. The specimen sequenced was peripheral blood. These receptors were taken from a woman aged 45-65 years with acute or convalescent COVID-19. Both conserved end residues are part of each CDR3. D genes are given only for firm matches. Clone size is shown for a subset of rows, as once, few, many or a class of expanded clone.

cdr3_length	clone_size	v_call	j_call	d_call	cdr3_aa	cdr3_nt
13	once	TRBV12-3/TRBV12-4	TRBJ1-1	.	CASSLAGLGEAFF	TGTGCCAGCAGTTTGGCAGGGCTAGGTGAAGCTTTCTTT
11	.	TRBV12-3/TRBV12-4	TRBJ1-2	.	CASSEGYGYTF	TGTGCCAGCAGCGAGGGCTATGGCTACACCTTC
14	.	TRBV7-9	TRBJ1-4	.	CASSLGGTNEKLFF	TGTGCCAGCAGCTTGGGAGGGACTAATGAAAAACTGTTTTTT
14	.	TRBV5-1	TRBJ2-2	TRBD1	CASRPQGATGELFF	TGCGCCAGCAGACCGCAGGGGGCCACCGGGGAGCTGTTTTTT
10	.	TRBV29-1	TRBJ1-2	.	CSVDFYGYTF	TGCAGCGTTGACTTCTATGGCTACACCTTC
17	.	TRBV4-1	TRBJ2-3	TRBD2	CASSRNLAGGRTDTQYF	TGCGCCAGCAGCCGTAACCTAGCGGGGGGGCGGACAGATACGCAGTATTTT
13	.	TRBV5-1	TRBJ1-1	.	CASSFGRENEAFF	TGCGCCAGCAGCTTTGGGAGGGAGAATGAAGCTTTCTTT
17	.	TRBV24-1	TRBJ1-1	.	CATSDLFQATRNTEAFF	TGTGCCACCAGTGATTTGTTCCAGGCCACGAGGAACACTGAAGCTTTCTTT
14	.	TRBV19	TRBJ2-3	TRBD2	CASSFSGGADTQYF	TGTGCCAGTAGTTTTAGCGGGGGCGCAGATACGCAGTATTTT
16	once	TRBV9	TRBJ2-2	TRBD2	CASSVGAGGLAGELFF	TGTGCCAGCAGCGTAGGAGCGGGGGGGCTAGCCGGGGAGCTGTTTTTT
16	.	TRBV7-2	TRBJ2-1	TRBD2	CASSPPGLAGGNEQFF	TGTGCCAGCAGCCCCCCGGGACTAGCGGGTGGAAATGAGCAGTTCTTC
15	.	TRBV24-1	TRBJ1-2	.	CATSDLRRRYYGYTF	TGTGCCACCAGTGATTTGCGCCGGCGGTACTATGGCTACACCTTC
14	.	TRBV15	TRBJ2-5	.	CATSRDLGGETQYF	TGTGCCACCAGCAGAGATTTGGGGGGAGAGACCCAGTACTTC
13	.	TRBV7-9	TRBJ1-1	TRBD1	CASSPTGGTEAFF	TGTGCCAGCAGCCCCACAGGGGGCACTGAAGCTTTCTTT
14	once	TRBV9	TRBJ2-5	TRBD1	CASSVTDRGETQYF	TGTGCCAGCAGCGTGACAGACAGGGGAGAGACCCAGTACTTC
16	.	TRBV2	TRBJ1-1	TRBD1	CASRGQNRGYGTEAFF	TGTGCCAGCAGGGGACAGAACAGGGGATACGGCACTGAAGCTTTCTTT
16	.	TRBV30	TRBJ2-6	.	CAWTMSLGRRANVLTF	TGTGCCTGGACAATGTCCTTGGGGAGGAGGGCCAACGTCCTGACTTTC
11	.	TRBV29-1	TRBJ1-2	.	CSSGSFYGYTF	TGCAGCTCCGGTTCTTTCTATGGCTACACCTTC
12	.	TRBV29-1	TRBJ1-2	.	CSVEETDYGYTF	TGCAGCGTTGAAGAGACTGACTATGGCTACACCTTC
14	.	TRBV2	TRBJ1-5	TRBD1	CASSLDRGGQPQHF	TGTGCCAGCAGCTTGGACAGGGGGGGTCAGCCCCAGCATTTT
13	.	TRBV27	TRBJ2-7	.	CASRAGQIYEQYF	TGTGCCAGCAGGGCGGGACAGATCTACGAGCAGTACTTC
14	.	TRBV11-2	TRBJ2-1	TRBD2	CASSWTSGSGEQFF	TGTGCCAGCAGCTGGACTAGCGGGAGTGGTGAGCAGTTCTTC
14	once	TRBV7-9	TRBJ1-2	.	CAALAGVPSYGYTF	TGTGCCGCCCTTGCAGGGGTTCCAAGCTATGGCTACACCTTC
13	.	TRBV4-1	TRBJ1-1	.	CASSQDGGTAAFF	TGCGCCAGCAGCCAAGATGGGGGGACCGCAGCTTTCTTT
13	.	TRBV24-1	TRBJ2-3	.	CATSDLTGDTQYF	TGTGCCACCAGTGATTTAACAGGGGATACGCAGTATTTT
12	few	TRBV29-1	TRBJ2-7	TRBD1	CSVWGQTYEQYF	TGCAGCGTTTGGGGACAGACCTACGAGCAGTACTTC
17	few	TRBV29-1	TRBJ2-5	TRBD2	CSVAQLAGGNRQETQYF	TGCAGCGTTGCGCAACTAGCGGGGGGCAACCGCCAAGAGACCCAGTACTTC
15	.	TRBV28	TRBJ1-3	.	CASSPVTHSGNTIYF	TGTGCCAGCAGTCCCGTGACACACTCTGGAAACACCATATATTTT
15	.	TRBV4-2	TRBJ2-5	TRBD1	CASSLGTGEAETQYF	TGTGCCAGCAGCCTCGGGACAGGGGAGGCGGAGACCCAGTACTTC
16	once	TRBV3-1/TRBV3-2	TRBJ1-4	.	CASSQGAGTTSEKLFF	TGTGCCAGCAGCCAAGGGGCGGGGACTACCTCGGAAAAACTGTTTTTT
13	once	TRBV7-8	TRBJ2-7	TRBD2	CASSRAGGLEQYF	TGTGCCAGCAGCCGGGCGGGGGGGCTCGAGCAGTACTTC
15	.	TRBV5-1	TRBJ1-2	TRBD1	CASSQSTGTDYGYTF	TGCGCCAGCAGCCAATCGACAGGGACAGACTATGGCTACACCTTC
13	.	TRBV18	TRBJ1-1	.	CASSHSGDTEAFF	TGTGCCAGCTCCCATTCGGGGGACACTGAAGCTTTCTTT
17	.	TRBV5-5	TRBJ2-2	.	CASGGPGLKAITGELFF	TGTGCCAGCGGAGGTCCGGGCCTCAAAGCCATCACCGGGGAGCTGTTTTTT
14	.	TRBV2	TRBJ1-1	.	CASSYAPGGTEAFF	TGTGCCAGCAGTTATGCCCCCGGGGGCACTGAAGCTTTCTTT
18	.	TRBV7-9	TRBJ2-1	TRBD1	CASSFGQGMTIDPNEQFF	TGTGCCAGCAGCTTCGGACAGGGGATGACAATCGACCCAAATGAGCAGTTCTTC
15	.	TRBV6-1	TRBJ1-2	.	CASSVNRESMGGYTF	TGTGCCAGCAGTGTTAACAGGGAAAGTATGGGAGGCTACACCTTC
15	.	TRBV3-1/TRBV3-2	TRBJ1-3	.	CASSRDIYSGNTIYF	TGTGCCAGCAGCCGTGACATCTACTCTGGAAACACCATATATTTT
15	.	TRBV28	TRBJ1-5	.	CASSYRDTRGEAQHF	TGTGCCAGCAGTTACCGGGACACCCGGGGGGAGGCCCAGCATTTT
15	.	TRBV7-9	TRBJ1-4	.	CASSSQWATNEKLFF	TGTGCCAGCAGCTCACAGTGGGCAACTAATGAAAAACTGTTTTTT
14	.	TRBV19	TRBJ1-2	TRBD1	CASSKDREHYGYTF	TGTGCCAGTAGTAAGGACAGGGAACACTATGGCTACACCTTC
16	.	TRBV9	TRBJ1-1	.	CASSVVDAGPNTEAFF	TGTGCCAGCAGCGTAGTCGATGCAGGGCCAAACACTGAAGCTTTCTTT
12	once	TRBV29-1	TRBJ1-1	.	CSGSLRADEAFF	TGCAGCGGATCGCTCAGGGCGGATGAAGCTTTCTTT
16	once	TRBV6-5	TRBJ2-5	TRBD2	CASSYSSRGGQETQYF	TGTGCCAGCAGTTACTCGTCACGCGGGGGCCAAGAGACCCAGTACTTC
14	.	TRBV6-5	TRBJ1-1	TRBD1	CASIDRGRSTEAFF	TGTGCCAGCATCGACAGGGGGCGTAGCACTGAAGCTTTCTTT
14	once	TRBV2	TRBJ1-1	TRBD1	CASRGQGRDTEAFF	TGTGCCAGCAGAGGACAGGGGCGGGACACTGAAGCTTTCTTT
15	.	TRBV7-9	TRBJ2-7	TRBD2	CASSFSGGSLGEQYF	TGTGCCAGCAGCTTCTCAGGCGGGAGTTTGGGAGAGCAGTACTTC
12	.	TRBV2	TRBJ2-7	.	CASTDNVGEQYF	TGTGCCAGCACGGACAACGTTGGCGAGCAGTACTTC
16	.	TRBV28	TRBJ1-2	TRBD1	CASSLLAGTGNYGYTF	TGTGCCAGCAGTTTACTCGCCGGGACAGGGAACTATGGCTACACCTTC
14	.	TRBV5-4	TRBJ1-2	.	CASSPQGNDYGYTF	TGTGCCAGCTCCCCGCAGGGCAACGACTATGGCTACACCTTC
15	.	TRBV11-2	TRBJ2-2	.	CASSLGTPNTGELFF	TGTGCCAGCAGCTTAGGGACTCCAAACACCGGGGAGCTGTTTTTT
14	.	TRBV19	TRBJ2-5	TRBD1	CASSTQGARETQYF	TGTGCCAGTAGTACCCAGGGGGCGAGGGAGACCCAGTACTTC
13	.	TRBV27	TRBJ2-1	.	CASSPNSYNEQFF	TGTGCCAGCAGTCCCAACTCCTACAATGAGCAGTTCTTC
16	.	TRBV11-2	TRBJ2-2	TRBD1	CASSPFGTGYTGELFF	TGTGCCAGCAGCCCTTTTGGGACAGGTTACACCGGGGAGCTGTTTTTT
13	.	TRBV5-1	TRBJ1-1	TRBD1	CASSADRGSTAFF	TGCGCCAGCAGCGCGGACAGGGGGTCTACGGCTTTCTTT